The clone carrying this T cell receptor (beta chain) was picked up a small number of times. What it recognizes is unknown. The CDR3 is 14 amino acids. Looked up from germline, CDR1 is MGHRA and CDR2 is YSYEKL. The V gene lost 0 bases and the J gene lost 2 bases, with 7 bases spanning the gap. The sample is drawn from a study of CD8 T cells in ankylosing spondylitis. Study-level results: CD8+ cells made up the disease-linked clones, which were relatively rare in peripheral blood. Ankylosing spondylitis blood seemed to carry a telltale TCR beta motif made of several highly homologous variants. Previous work reported some of these motif variants in the synovial fluid and blood of reactive arthritis. Clones tied to disease were said to be significantly enriched in matched ankylosing spondylitis synovial fluid.

TCRdb reprocessed the 5' RACE reads with MiXCR, giving one entry per CDR3 protein. Of about 330,000 distinct CDR3 sequences in the sample, 6.5% to 10% were seen once. The sample comprised blood, either unsorted or a sorted T cell fraction (not recorded which). The rearrangement links TRBV4-1 to TRBJ2-5; D remains ambiguous. The receptor was isolated from a male donor with ankylosing spondylitis. The CDR3 sequence: CASSQEGSQETQYF. In nucleotides, the CDR3 is TGCGCCAGCAGCCAAGAGGGCAGTCAAGAGACCCAGTACTTC.